The 8 T cell receptor beta chains below were found in one sample sequenced in a study of cytomegalovirus exposure and HLA in healthy donors. PCR used 60 Vbeta primers and 13 Jbeta primers. TCRdb's copy holds only in-frame clones and misses some; the assay was immunoSEQ multiplex PCR. The table lists about 210,000 clones, 81% of them singletons. What was sequenced was PBMCs. The receptors come from a man aged 40-49 years in good health and CMV-seropositive.

This chain joins TRBV27 and TRBJ2-1; 8 bases fit TRBD1. This CDR3 comprises 14 residues. The germline V gene has CDR1 MNHEY and CDR2 SMNVEV (reference sequence). J was trimmed by 9 bases and V by 6 bases; bases with no gene match: 10. This chain's CDR3 is CASRENRQGLEQFF. CDR3 coding DNA: TGTGCCAGCAGGGAAAATCGACAGGGGCTTGAGCAGTTCTTC.

A note on this clone: One end of the junction does not line up with germline, which may come from a read error. V and J are TRBV7-2 and TRBJ1-4; maybe TRBD1 (6 bases). Germline loops: CDR1 SGHTA, CDR2 FQGNSA. The CDR3 is made up of 15 amino acids. The CDR3 loop is CASSLAIVGEDSEIF. The CDR3 DNA sequence: TGTGCCAGCAGCTTAGCCATTGTGGGAGAGGACAGCGAGATTTTT.

The chain links TRBV10-3 to TRBJ2-7; 9 positions match TRBD1. Germline assignment: CDR1 ENHRY and CDR2 SYGVKD. The CDR3 covers 13 residues. V lost 10 bases to trimming and J lost 4 bases; unmatched junction nucleotides: 8. CDR3 sequence: CATSGTGKYEQYF. The CDR3 DNA sequence: TGTGCCACCTCCGGGACAGGGAAGTACGAGCAGTACTTC.

V gene TRBV7-9 combines with J gene TRBJ2-7; 7 bases line up with TRBD1. V lost 5 bases and J lost 2; bases outside the gene matches: 18. This CDR3 has 18 amino acids. Per germline, CDR1 SEHNR and CDR2 FQNEAQ (reference sequence). CDR3 DNA: TGTGCCAGCAGCGGGCCCACCGACCGGGACAGTAGCCCCTACGAGCAGTACTTC. This sequence encodes CASSGPTDRDSSPYEQYF.

This chain links TRBV28 with TRBJ1-3, with D possibly matching TRBD1 (5 bases). V was trimmed by 5 bases and J by 0 bases, leaving 17 bases between them. There are 17 residues in the CDR3. CDR1 and CDR2 (germline): MDHEN, SYDVKM. The CDR3 here is CASSPSHPDNSGNTIYF. The CDR3 nucleotides read TGTGCCAGCAGTCCAAGCCACCCGGACAACTCTGGAAACACCATATATTTT.

The chain employs TRBV4-1 and TRBJ2-1; no definite D call. The CDR3 has 15 amino acids. Germline-derived CDR1 and CDR2 are MGHRA and YSYEKL. The V gene lost 0 bases and the J gene lost 8 bases, with 14 bases spanning the gap. CDR3 nucleotide sequence: TGCGCCAGCAGCCAAGACTTCACAGTTGGGTATGAGCAGTTCTTC. Translated: CASSQDFTVGYEQFF.

The V and J genes are TRBV11-2 and TRBJ1-1; TRBD1 might be the D (6 bases). From germline, CDR1 is SGHAT and CDR2 FQNNGV. The CDR3 contains 16 residues. V lost 0 bases and J 2 bases, leaving 13 bases between the germline ends. CDR3 DNA sequence: TGTGCCAGCAGCTTAGATCGATTCAGGGGAAACACTGAAGCTTTCTTT. Translating it yields CASSLDRFRGNTEAFF. Variable domain in full (rest from reference TRBV11-2 and TRBJ1-1): EAGVAQSPRYKIIEKRQSVAFWCNPISGHATLYWYQQILGQGPKLLIQFQNNGVVDDSQLPKDRFSAERLKGVDSTLKIQPAKLEDSAVYLCASSLDRFRGNTEAFFGQGTRLTVV.

J is TRBJ2-6 and V is TRBV9; no definite D call. Germline-derived CDR1 and CDR2 are SGDLS and YYNGEE. CDR3 length: 14 residues. With 4 bases removed from V and 2 bases from J, the gap between germline ends came to 7 bases. CDR3: CASSTGAGANVLTF. The CDR3 coding sequence is TGTGCCAGCAGCACCGGAGCTGGGGCCAACGTCCTGACTTTC.